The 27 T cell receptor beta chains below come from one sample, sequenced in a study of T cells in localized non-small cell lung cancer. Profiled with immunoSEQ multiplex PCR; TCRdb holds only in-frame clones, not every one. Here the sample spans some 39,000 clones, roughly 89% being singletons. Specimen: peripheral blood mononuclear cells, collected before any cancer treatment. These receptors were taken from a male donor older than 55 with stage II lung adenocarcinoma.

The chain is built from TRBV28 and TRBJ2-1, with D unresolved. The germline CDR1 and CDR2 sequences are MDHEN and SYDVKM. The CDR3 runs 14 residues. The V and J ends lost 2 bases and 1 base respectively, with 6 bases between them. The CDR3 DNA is TGTGCCAGCAGTTTACCGGCGTCCTACAATGAGCAGTTCTTC. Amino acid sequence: CASSLPASYNEQFF.

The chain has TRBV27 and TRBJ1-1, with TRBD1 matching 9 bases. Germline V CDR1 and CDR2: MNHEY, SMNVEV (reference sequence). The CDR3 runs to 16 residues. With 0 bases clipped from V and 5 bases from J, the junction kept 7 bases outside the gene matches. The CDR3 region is CASSLSYRDRATEAFF. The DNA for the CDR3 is TGTGCCAGCAGTTTATCATACCGGGACAGGGCTACTGAAGCTTTCTTT.

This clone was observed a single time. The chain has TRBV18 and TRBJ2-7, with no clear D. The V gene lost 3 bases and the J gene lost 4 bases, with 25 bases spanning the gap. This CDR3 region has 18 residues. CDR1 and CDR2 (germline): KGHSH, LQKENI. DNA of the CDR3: TGTGCCAGCTCACCGCCCCGGGTCGCAGGCCGGTTCCCTTACGAGCAGTACTTC. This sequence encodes CASSPPRVAGRFPYEQYF.

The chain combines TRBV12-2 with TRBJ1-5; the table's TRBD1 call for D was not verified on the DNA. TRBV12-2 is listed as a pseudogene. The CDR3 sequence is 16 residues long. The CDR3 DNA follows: TGTGCAAGTCGCTTAGGTCTACAGACAAGGAATCAGCCCCAGCATTTT. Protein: CASRLGLQTRNQPQHF.

This chain's CDR3 is CASSPPPWGGLETQYF. The CDR3 DNA reads TGTGCCAGCAGCCCGCCCCCTTGGGGGGGTTTGGAGACCCAGTACTTC. The V call is TRBV5-5, the J call TRBJ2-5; 7 bases agree with TRBD2. The CDR3 loop spans 16 amino acids. Trimming at V came to 4 bases and at J to 5 bases, leaving 14 bases not matched to a gene. Germline lookup yields CDR1 SGHKS and CDR2 YYEKEE (reference sequence).

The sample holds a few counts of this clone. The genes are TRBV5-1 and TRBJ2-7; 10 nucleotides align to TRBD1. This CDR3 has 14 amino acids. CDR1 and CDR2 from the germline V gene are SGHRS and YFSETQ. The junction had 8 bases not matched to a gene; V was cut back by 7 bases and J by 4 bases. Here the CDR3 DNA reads TGCGCCAGCGCCGCCGGGACAGGGGCTTACGAGCAGTACTTC. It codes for CASAAGTGAYEQYF.

The DNA for the CDR3 is TGTGCCAGCAGCGTGTCCGGGACTAGTGAAGAGACCCAGTACTTC. The encoded protein is CASSVSGTSEETQYF. This chain uses TRBV7-7 with TRBJ2-5; 8 nucleotides line up with TRBD2. There are 15 residues in the CDR3. Unmatched junction bases numbered 8, after V lost 5 bases and J lost 3 bases. In germline, CDR1 is SSHAT, CDR2 FNYEAQ (reference sequence).

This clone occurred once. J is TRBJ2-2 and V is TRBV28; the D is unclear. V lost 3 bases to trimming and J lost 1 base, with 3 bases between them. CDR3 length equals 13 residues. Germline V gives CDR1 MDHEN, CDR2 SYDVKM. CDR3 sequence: CASSFGNTGELFF. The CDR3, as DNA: TGTGCCAGCAGTTTCGGGAACACCGGGGAGCTGTTTTTT.

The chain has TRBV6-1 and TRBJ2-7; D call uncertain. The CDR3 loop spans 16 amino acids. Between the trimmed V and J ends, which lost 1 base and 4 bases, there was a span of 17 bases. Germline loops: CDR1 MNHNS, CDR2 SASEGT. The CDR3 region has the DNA TGTGCCAGCAGTGAAGTAAAAGACCGAGTAGTATACGAGCAGTACTTC. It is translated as CASSEVKDRVVYEQYF.

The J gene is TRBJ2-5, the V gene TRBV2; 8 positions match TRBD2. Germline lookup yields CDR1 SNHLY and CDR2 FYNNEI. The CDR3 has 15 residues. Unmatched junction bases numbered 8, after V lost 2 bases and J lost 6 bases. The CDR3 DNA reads TGTGCCAGCAGTGAAAACGGGGGGGGGTTTAAGACCCAGTACTTC. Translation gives CASSENGGGFKTQYF.

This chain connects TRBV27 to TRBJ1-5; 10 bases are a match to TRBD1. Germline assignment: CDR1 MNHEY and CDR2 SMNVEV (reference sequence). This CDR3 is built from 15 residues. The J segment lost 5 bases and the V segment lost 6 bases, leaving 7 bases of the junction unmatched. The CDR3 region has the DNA TGTGCCAGCAGAATTGGGACAGGGGTCGATCAGCCCCAGCATTTT. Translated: CASRIGTGVDQPQHF.

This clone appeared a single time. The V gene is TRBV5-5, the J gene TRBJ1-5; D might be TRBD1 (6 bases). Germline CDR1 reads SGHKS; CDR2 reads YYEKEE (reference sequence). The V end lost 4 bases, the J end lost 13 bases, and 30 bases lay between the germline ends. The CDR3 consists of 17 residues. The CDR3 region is CASSPEEAAVKPQGQHF. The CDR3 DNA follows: TGTGCCAGCAGCCCGGAAGAGGCGGCCGTAAAACCACAGGGACAGCATTTT.

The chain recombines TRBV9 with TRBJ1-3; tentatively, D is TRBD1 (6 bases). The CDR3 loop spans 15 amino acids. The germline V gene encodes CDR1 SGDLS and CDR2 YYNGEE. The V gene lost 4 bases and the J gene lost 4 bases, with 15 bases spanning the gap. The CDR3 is CASSPAGATGNTIYF. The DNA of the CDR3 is TGTGCCAGCAGCCCCGCAGGGGCTACAGGAAACACCATATATTTT.

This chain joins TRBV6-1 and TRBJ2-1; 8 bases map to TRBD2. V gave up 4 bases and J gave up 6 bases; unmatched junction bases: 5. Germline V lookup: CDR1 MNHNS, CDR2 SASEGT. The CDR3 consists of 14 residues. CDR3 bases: TGTGCCAGCAGTGTCCCGGGGGGGTCCAATGAGCAGTTCTTC. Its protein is CASSVPGGSNEQFF.

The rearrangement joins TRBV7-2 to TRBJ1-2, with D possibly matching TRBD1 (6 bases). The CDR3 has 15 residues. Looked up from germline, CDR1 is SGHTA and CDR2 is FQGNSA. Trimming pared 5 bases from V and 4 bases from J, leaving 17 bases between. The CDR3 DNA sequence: TGTGCCAGCAGCCCTAGTGGGACAACAGTCTATGGCTACACCTTC. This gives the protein CASSPSGTTVYGYTF.

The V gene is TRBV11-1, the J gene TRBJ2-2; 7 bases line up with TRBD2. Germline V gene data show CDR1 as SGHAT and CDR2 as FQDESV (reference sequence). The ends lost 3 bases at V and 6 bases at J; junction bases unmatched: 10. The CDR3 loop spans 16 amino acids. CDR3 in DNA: TGTGCCAGCAGCTTGCCGGTCGGAGCGGGACCCGGGGAGCTGTTTTTT. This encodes CASSLPVGAGPGELFF.

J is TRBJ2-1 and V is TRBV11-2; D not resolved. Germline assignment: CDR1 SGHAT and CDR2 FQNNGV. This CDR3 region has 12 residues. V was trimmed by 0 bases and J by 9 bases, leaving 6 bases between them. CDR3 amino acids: CASSLEGGEQFF. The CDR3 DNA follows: TGTGCCAGCAGCTTAGAGGGTGGTGAGCAGTTCTTC.

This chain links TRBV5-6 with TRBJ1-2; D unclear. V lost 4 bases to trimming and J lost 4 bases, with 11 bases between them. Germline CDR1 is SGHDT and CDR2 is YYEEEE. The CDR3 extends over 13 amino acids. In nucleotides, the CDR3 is TGTGCCAGCAGCCCGGACCGATCCTATGGCTACACCTTC. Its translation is CASSPDRSYGYTF. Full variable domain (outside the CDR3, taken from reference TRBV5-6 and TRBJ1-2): DAGVTQSPTHLIKTRGQQVTLRCSPKSGHDTVSWYQQALGQGPQFIFQYYEEEERQRGNFPDRFSGHQFPNYSSELNVNALLLGDSALYLCASSPDRSYGYTFGSGTRLTVV.

Here the CDR3 DNA reads TGTGCCAGCACTCCGCGAGGGGTGGAGACCCAGTACTTC. Translated: CASTPRGVETQYF. The chain combines TRBV6-1 with TRBJ2-5, with D perhaps assigned TRBD1 or TRBD2 (5 bases each). This CDR3 comprises 13 residues. CDR1 is MNHNS and CDR2 is SASEGT in the germline V gene. Trimming cost V 7 bases and J 5 bases, with 14 bases left between them.

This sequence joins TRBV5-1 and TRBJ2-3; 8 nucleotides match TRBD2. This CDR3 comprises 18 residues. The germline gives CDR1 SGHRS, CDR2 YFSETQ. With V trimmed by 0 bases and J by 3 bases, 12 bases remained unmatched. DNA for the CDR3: TGCGCCAGCAGCTTGGGTACTAGCGGTCGCGTTGGGACAGATACGCAGTATTTT. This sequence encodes CASSLGTSGRVGTDTQYF.

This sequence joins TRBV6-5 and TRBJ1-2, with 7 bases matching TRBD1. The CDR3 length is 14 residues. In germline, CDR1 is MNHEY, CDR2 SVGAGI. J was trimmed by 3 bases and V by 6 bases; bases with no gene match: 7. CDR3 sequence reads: CASRLTGDDYGYTF. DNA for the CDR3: TGTGCCAGCAGGCTTACAGGGGACGACTATGGCTACACCTTC.

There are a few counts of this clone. CDR3 in DNA: TGTGCCAGCACCCCCCCGGGACCCGTTCGGAGCTACACCTTC. Translation: CASTPPGPVRSYTF. The chain links TRBV27 to TRBJ1-2; D is perhaps TRBD1 (5 bases). Germline V gene lookup returns CDR1 MNHEY and CDR2 SMNVEV (reference sequence). This CDR3 has 14 residues. Trimming took off 7 bases at V and 9 bases at J, with 21 bases between the two ends.

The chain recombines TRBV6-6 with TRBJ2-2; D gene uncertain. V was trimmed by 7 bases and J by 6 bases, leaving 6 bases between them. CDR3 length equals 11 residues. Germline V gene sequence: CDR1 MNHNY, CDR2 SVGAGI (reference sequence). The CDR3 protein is CASTRAGELFF. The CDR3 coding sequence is TGTGCCAGCACCCGGGCCGGGGAGCTGTTTTTT.

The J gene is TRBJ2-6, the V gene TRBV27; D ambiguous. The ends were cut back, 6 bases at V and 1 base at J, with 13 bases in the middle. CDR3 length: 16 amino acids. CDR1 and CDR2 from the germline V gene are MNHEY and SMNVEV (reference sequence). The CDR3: CASSLLHRSGANVLTF. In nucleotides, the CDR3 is TGTGCCAGCAGCCTACTACACCGGTCTGGGGCCAACGTCCTGACTTTC. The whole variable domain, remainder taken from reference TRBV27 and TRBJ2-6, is EAQVTQNPRYLITVTGKKLTVTCSQNMNHEYMSWYRQDPGLGLRQIYYSMNVEVTDKGDVPEGYKVSRKEKRNFPLILESPSPNQTSLYFCASSLLHRSGANVLTFGAGSRLTVL.

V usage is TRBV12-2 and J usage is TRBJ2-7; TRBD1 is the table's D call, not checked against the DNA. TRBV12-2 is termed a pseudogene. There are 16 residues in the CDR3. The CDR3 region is CASRFRRDTLSYEQYF. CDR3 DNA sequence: TGTGCAAGTCGCTTCCGCCGGGACACGCTCTCCTACGAGCAGTACTTC.

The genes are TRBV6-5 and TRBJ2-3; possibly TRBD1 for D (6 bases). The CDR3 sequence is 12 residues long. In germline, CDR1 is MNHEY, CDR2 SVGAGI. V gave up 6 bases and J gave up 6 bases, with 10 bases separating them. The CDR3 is CASRPQGDTQYF. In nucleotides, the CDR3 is TGTGCCAGCAGACCGCAGGGGGATACGCAGTATTTT.

The DNA of the CDR3 is TGTGCCAGCAGCGCAGGGGGTTGGAGTGAAAAACTGTTTTTT. As protein: CASSAGGWSEKLFF. V gene TRBV9 combines with J gene TRBJ1-4, with TRBD1 identical over 7 bases. V shed 3 bases, J shed 7 bases, and the junction held 6 bases outside the gene matches. There are 14 residues in the CDR3. Germline loops: CDR1 SGDLS, CDR2 YYNGEE.